These 13 T cell receptor beta chains came from one sample sequenced in a study of cytomegalovirus exposure and HLA in healthy donors. Primers: 60 Vbeta forward and 13 Jbeta reverse. Generated by immunoSEQ multiplex PCR, the TCRdb table keeps only in-frame clones and is missing some. The profile shows about 130,000 clones, about two thirds of them singletons. Sequencing was done on a sample of PBMCs. Receptors were obtained from a man under 40 in good health and CMV-seronegative.

This clone was observed a few times. This chain links TRBV9 with TRBJ2-6; D gene uncertain. Germline assignment: CDR1 SGDLS and CDR2 YYNGEE. This CDR3 is 16 amino acids long. V gave up 5 bases and J gave up 4 bases, with 16 bases separating them. As DNA, the CDR3 is TGTGCCAGCAGTCTGTTCAAAGCACCCGGGGCCAACGTCCTGACTTTC. Translating it yields CASSLFKAPGANVLTF.

The chain recombines TRBV2 with TRBJ1-2, with 8 bases that match TRBD1. The CDR3 has 14 amino acids. Per germline, CDR1 SNHLY and CDR2 FYNNEI. The V segment lost 2 bases and the J segment 5 bases; nucleotides outside the gene matches: 4. The CDR3 here is CASSEITGGYGYTF. The CDR3 bases are TGTGCCAGCAGTGAAATAACAGGGGGATATGGCTACACCTTC.

With regard to this clone: The same CDR3 can be traced to other DNA sequences in this sample. The V and J genes are TRBV6-5 and TRBJ2-5; 11 bases agree with TRBD2. This CDR3 is 15 amino acids long. Germline V gene sequence: CDR1 MNHEY, CDR2 SVGAGI. The V gene end was trimmed by 6 bases and the J gene end by 5 bases; junction bases not matched to a gene: 8. The CDR3 protein is CASSPGLAVRETQYF. The DNA of the CDR3 is TGTGCCAGCAGCCCGGGACTAGCGGTGAGGGAGACCCAGTACTTC.

The V gene is TRBV5-6, the J gene TRBJ2-5; D ambiguous. The end of the DNA aligns better with TRBJ2-7, so the J call may be wrong. This CDR3 is 14 amino acids long. The germline V gene has CDR1 SGHDT and CDR2 YYEEEE. The CDR3 DNA sequence: TGTGCCAGCAGCTTGGGTCCCACGATCTACGAGCAGTACTTC. Its translation is CASSLGPTIYEQYF.

This chain links TRBV29-1 with TRBJ2-5; TRBD2 matches 8 bases. The J call may be in error: the DNA end matches TRBJ2-7 better. This CDR3 region has 14 residues. Germline V gene lookup returns CDR1 SQVTM and CDR2 ANQGSEA. The CDR3 here is CSVGIERGSYEQYF. Written as DNA, the CDR3 is TGCAGCGTTGGGATCGAGCGGGGGTCTTACGAGCAGTACTTC.

The chain is built from TRBV27 and TRBJ1-6, with 8 bases lining up with TRBD1. This CDR3 contains 15 residues. V was pared by 5 bases and J by 10 bases, with 10 bases of the junction left unmatched. Germline CDR1 and CDR2: MNHEY and SMNVEV (reference sequence). CDR3 amino acids: CASSPRTGTSSPLHF. The CDR3 nucleotides are TGTGCCAGCAGTCCAAGGACAGGGACAAGCTCACCCCTCCACTTT.

This chain connects TRBV11-2 to TRBJ2-6; the D gene is possibly TRBD1 (5 bases). This CDR3 region has 15 residues. Germline V gene lookup returns CDR1 SGHAT and CDR2 FQNNGV. V was pared by 5 bases and J by 2 bases, with 10 bases between. The CDR3 loop reads CASSRRGTGANVLTF. The CDR3, as DNA: TGTGCCAGCAGCCGAAGGGGAACTGGGGCCAACGTCCTGACTTTC.

The chain has TRBV11-2 and TRBJ2-1; TRBD2 is a possible D gene (6 bases). The CDR3 length is 16 residues. V lost 5 bases and J lost 6, with 20 bases in between. In germline, CDR1 is SGHAT, CDR2 FQNNGV. This CDR3 reads CASSPAPGLPSNEQFF. In DNA form, the CDR3 reads TGTGCCAGCAGCCCCGCCCCGGGACTCCCCTCCAATGAGCAGTTCTTC.

The chain joins TRBV11-3 to TRBJ2-3, with no clear D. V lost 1 base, J lost 2 bases, and 7 bases lay in between. The CDR3 is made up of 14 amino acids. The germline CDR1 and CDR2 sequences are SGHNT and YENEEA. The CDR3, as DNA: TGTGCCAGCAGCTTAGCCAGGAACACAGATACGCAGTATTTT. Residues: CASSLARNTDTQYF. Based on the CDR3 plus reference TRBV11-3 and TRBJ2-3, the full variable domain is EAGVVQSPRYKIIEKKQPVAFWCNPISGHNTLYWYLQNLGQGPELLIRYENEEAVDDSQLPKDRFSAERLKGVDSTLKIQPAELGDSAVYLCASSLARNTDTQYFGPGTRLTVL.

The chain couples TRBV30 to TRBJ1-1; unclear D gene. This CDR3 is built from 12 residues. In germline, CDR1 is GTSNPN, CDR2 SVGIG (reference sequence). Trimming left V 4 bases short and J 2 bases short, with 8 bases between. CDR3 nucleotide sequence: TGTGCCTGGAACACAGACAACACTGAAGCTTTCTTT. Its translation: CAWNTDNTEAFF.

This clone was detected only a few times. This rearrangement joins TRBV7-9 to TRBJ2-6; D perhaps matches TRBD2 (5 bases). Trimming took 5 bases from V and 0 from J, leaving 20 bases between them. The germline CDR1 and CDR2 sequences are SEHNR and FQNEAQ (reference sequence). The CDR3 is 19 amino acids. Here the CDR3 reads CASSGYSRGRSSGANVLTF. CDR3 DNA: TGTGCCAGCAGCGGGTATTCGAGAGGGCGGTCCTCTGGGGCCAACGTCCTGACTTTC.

Details on this clone: Sequence at one end of the junction differs from germline and may be a read error. The rearrangement uses TRBV7-9 and TRBJ1-1; 12 bases line up with TRBD1. The CDR3 has 18 residues. Germline V CDR1 and CDR2: SEHNR, FQNEAQ (reference sequence). The CDR3 region has the DNA TGTTCCAGCAGCCATAGGGGAGGGACAGGGGGCGATGGGGTTGAAGCTTTCTTT. It specifies CSSSHRGGTGGDGVEAFF.

The chain has TRBV18 and TRBJ2-5, with D maybe TRBD2 (6 bases). The end of the DNA fits TRBJ2-7 better, so the J call may be wrong. This CDR3 spans 15 amino acids. From germline, CDR1 is KGHSH and CDR2 LQKENI. DNA of the CDR3: TGTGCCAGCTCACCTACCGGGACGGAGGGCTACGAGCAGTACTTC. It translates to CASSPTGTEGYEQYF.